This T cell receptor beta chain was documented in a study of blood T cell repertoires in COVID-19. Overall study context: T cells, B-cell-depleted T cells, or PBMCs provided the cDNA or gDNA that served as material.

Germline loops: CDR1 SEHNR, CDR2 FQNEAQ (reference sequence). With 5 bases removed from V and 8 bases from J, the gap between germline ends came to 18 bases. The CDR3 spans 14 residues. Some clones are missing from TCRdb's copy, which holds only in-frame ones; the method was immunoSEQ multiplex PCR. The sample lists around 300,000 clones, 88% seen once, with about 5% in the top ten. Symptom resolution, clearance, or two negative PCRs marked the recovered donors of Cohort 3. Material for sequencing was PBMCs or T cells enriched from blood (not recorded which). The source of this sequence is a man between 25 and 39 years old who had recovered from COVID-19. The rearrangement links TRBV7-9 to TRBJ1-2, with unresolved D. As DNA, the CDR3 is TGTGCCAGCAGCCCCACCACCAGTAAATTCGGCTACACCTTC. This encodes CASSPTTSKFGYTF.